Listed here is a single T cell receptor beta chain. Its antigen is not known. Sequencing used immunoSEQ multiplex PCR; TCRdb keeps in-frame clones, though not all of them. The sample lists approximately 160,000 clones, 70% to 90% seen once, with about 2.3% in the top ten. Trimming removed 0 bases at V and 0 bases at J, with 11 bases between. This CDR3 has 16 amino acids. Germline lookup yields CDR1 ENHRY and CDR2 SYGVKD. This sample is drawn from a study of cytomegalovirus exposure and HLA in healthy donors. Study overall: In a later analysis, it was reported that the 110 or so validation repertoires had been produced on the same platform as the roughly 650 repertoires belonging to the first cohort. Notes on the study in general: Later, an analysis found that TCR clusters from the first cohort tended to co-occur in the 120 or so validation repertoires. Many donors carried some public TCRs, although rarity characterized most TCR sequences. Investigators reported under 200 TCR beta chains as tied to cytomegalovirus.

The chain combines TRBV10-3 with TRBJ1-1; a possible D gene is TRBD1 (6 bases). Sequencing was carried out using PBMCs. The source is a man younger than 45 in good health and CMV-seropositive. The CDR3 loop is CAISESRTAMNTEAFF. The CDR3 DNA reads as TGTGCCATCAGTGAGTCCCGGACAGCAATGAACACTGAAGCTTTCTTT.